This T cell receptor (beta chain) originates from a study of CD8+ T cells in alopecia areata (dated by TCRdb to the late 2010s). About the investigation overall: The treated patients took part in an open-label pilot trial in which moderate-to-severe alopecia areata was treated with oral tofacitinib at 5 to 10 mg twice daily. Patients received tofacitinib for 6 to 18 months and were then followed off drug for 6 months to check for delayed response and recurrence. Disease severity in treated patients was measured with the SALT score, which quantifies the percentage of affected scalp surface area. The study used high-throughput TCRbeta sequencing to examine T cell clonal expansion in alopecia areata, in both the C3H/HeJ mouse model and human patients. On the human side, TCRbeta sequencing was run on scalp tissue and on sorted CD4+ and CD8+ peripheral blood T cells from healthy controls and from alopecia areata patients with either patchy or totalis/universalis disease. Biopsies were taken from tofacitinib-treated patients at baseline and at 4 and 24 weeks of treatment, and a later scalp biopsy was taken in several of the tofacitinib-treated patients. Scalp clonality was compared among normal scalp (n=4), patchy alopecia areata scalp (n=8), and alopecia totalis/universalis scalp (n=8). RNA came from the PAXgene miRNA kit for fixed scalp, the miRNeasy kit for PBMCs, and the RNeasy kit for mouse skin. TCRbeta CDR3 regions were amplified by immunoSEQ multiplex PCR with 35 Vbeta forward and 13 Jbeta reverse primers. Points the paper makes about the study in general: During tofacitinib treatment, many expanded lesional clones stuck around in both scalp and blood, and this persistence may partly explain why relapse happens after treatment is stopped. TCR sequences shared between patients were less clear than in mice, possibly partly because of HLA diversity in the patient population. Higher clonality and more expanded CD8+ clones were observed in lesional scalp than in normal scalp, particularly in alopecia totalis/universalis, a finding suggestive of antigenic drive. Tofacitinib significantly lowered scalp clonality and the number of expanded CD8+ clones among the top 100 scalp clones. Resident alphabeta T cells in normal human skin are also sequenced, complicating scalp TCR repertoire analysis, unlike mouse skin dominated by gammadelta T cells. Because the treated cohort was small and had just a single nonresponder, larger studies are needed to establish links between baseline CD8+ expansion and response.

This clone has more than one count but fewer than ten. Its antigen remains undetermined. No much larger clonotype is one base removed from it; base qualities were not supplied. Trimming at the junction amounts to 2 bases on V and 2 bases on J, and the germline ends lie 13 bases apart. CDR1 MGHRA and CDR2 YSYEKL were looked up in the germline V gene. Taken from cysteine to phenylalanine, the CDR3 has 15 residues. This entry keeps only the CDR3 DNA: 45 bases, framed from base 1. Reading the label with the study, this specimen's time point is: four to five weeks on oral tofacitinib. The treatment or condition label for this specimen denotes: oral pan-JAK inhibitor, 5-10 mg twice daily. From alopecia areata patients, peripheral blood was collected along with lesional scalp punch biopsies. PBMCs were separated by density centrifugation and stained for CD3, CD4 and CD8, after which CD4+ and CD8+ T cells were sorted on a FACSAria.

The method was the immunoSEQ multiplex PCR assay. To provide template for TCR sequencing, every sample had RNA extracted and reverse transcribed into cDNA. First-strand cDNA was synthesized using SuperScript III with a 2:1 mix of oligo-dT and random hexamers. A synthetic immune receptor repertoire was used to gauge amplification bias, and whatever bias remained was removed computationally. As for how the authors treated the data: After raw reads were preprocessed to remove errors, the CDR3 was defined following IMGT conventions as running from the conserved cysteine to phenylalanine. Clonality was computed by normalizing Shannon entropy by log2 of the number of productive unique TCRs and subtracting the result from 1. Scalp TCRbeta sequences were cross-referenced with sorted blood CD4 and CD8 repertoires so that the CD4 or CD8 identity of scalp clones could be inferred. TCRdb retrieved this table from immuneACCESS and kept in-frame rearrangements only. Not all clones are present; in checked studies, unresolved V genes account for under half, and no reason is known for the remainder. V and J calls and clone size are as listed in that table; D and trimming were resolved from the DNA. Across this sample there are 140,000 to 150,000 clones, with nearly 55% seen only once. Around 15% of the sample comes from the top ten.

This TCR derives from a human donor with alopecia areata. The sample consisted of CD8+ T cells sorted from blood, taken at week 4, from a patient treated with tofacitinib. The rearrangement combines TRBV4-1 with TRBJ2-7; TRBD2 could be the D gene, as 6 bases match. The CDR3 region has the sequence CASSQIPGETYEQYF. The DNA is as follows: TGCGCCAGCAGCCAAATTCCGGGGGAGACCTACGAGCAGTACTTC.